The present T cell receptor beta chain was sequenced within a study of blood T cell repertoires in COVID-19. The V end lost 1 base, the J end lost 5 bases, and 5 bases lay between the germline ends. This CDR3 spans 12 amino acids. Germline lookup yields CDR1 MNHEY and CDR2 SVGAGI. Original analysis: The assay estimated nucleated cells by amplifying reference gene primers. Some clones are missing from TCRdb's copy, which holds only in-frame ones; the method was immunoSEQ multiplex PCR. V and J calls plus clone size are reproduced from that table; the DNA served to infer D and trimming. The table lists 170,000 or so clones, 60% to 80% of them singletons.

Sequencing was performed on PBMCs or T cells enriched from blood (not recorded which). This rearrangement joins TRBV6-5 to TRBJ1-2; D is ambiguous. The sequence derives from a woman aged 50 to 60 who had recovered from COVID-19. As DNA, the CDR3 is TGTGCCAGCAGTTACTTCCCGTATGGCTACACCTTC. Encoded protein: CASSYFPYGYTF.